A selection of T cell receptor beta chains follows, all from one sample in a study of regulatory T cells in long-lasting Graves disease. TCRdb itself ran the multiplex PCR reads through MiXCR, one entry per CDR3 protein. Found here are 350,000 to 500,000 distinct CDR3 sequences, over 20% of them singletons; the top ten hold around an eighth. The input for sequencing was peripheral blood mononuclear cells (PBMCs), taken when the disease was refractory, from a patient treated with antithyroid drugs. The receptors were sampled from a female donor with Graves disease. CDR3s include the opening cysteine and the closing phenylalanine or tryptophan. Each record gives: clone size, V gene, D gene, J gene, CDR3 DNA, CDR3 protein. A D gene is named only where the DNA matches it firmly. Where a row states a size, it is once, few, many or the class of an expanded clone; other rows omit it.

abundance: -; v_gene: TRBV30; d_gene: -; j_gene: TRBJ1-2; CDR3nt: TGTGCCTGGAGTGTACGTCAGCGCAACTATGGCTACACCTTC; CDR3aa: CAWSVRQRNYGYTF
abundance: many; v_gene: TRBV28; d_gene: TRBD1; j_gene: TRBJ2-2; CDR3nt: TGTGCCATCAAACAGACCGGGACAGGGAACACCGGGGAGCTGTTTTTT; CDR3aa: CAIKQTGTGNTGELFF
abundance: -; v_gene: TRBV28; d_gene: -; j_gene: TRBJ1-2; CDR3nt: TGTGCCAGCAGTTCCCAGGGATCAGACTATGGCTGCACCTTC; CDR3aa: CASSSQGSDYGCTF
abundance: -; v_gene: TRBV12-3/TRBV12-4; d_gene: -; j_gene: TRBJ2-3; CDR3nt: TGTGCCAGCAGTTTTGATAGCGTAGATACGCAGTATTTT; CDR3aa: CASSFDSVDTQYF
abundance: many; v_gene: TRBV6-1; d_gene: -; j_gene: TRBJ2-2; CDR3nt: TGTGCCAGCGCCCTAGGGAACACCGGGGAGCTGTTTTTT; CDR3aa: CASALGNTGELFF
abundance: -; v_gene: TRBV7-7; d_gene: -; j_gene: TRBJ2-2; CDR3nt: TGTGCTAGCAGCTCCCCCCTGGACGAGGACACCGGGGAGCTGTTTTTT; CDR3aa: CASSSPLDEDTGELFF
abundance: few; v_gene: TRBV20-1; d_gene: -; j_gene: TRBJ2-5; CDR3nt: TGCAGTGCTAGAGATCCAGGGGTGGAGACCCAGTACTTC; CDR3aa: CSARDPGVETQYF
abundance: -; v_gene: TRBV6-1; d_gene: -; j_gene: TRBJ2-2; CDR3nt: TGTGCCAGCAGCCACTCTGGCTACACCACCGGGGAGCTGTTTTTT; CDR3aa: CASSHSGYTTGELFF
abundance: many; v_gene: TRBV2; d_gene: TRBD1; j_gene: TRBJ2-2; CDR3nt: TGTGCCAGCAGAGGGGACAGGGGAAACACCGGGGAGCTGTTTTTT; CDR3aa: CASRGDRGNTGELFF
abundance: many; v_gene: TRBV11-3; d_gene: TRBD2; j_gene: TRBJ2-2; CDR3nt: TGTGCCAGCAGCTTAGATTCGGGACTAGGTCCCGGGGAGCTGTTTTTT; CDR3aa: CASSLDSGLGPGELFF
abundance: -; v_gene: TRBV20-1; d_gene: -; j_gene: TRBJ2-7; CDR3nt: TGCAGTGCTTACAGGGCTCACGAGCAGTACTTC; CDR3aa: CSAYRAHEQYF
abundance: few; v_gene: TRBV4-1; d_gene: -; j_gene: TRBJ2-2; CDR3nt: TGCGCCAGCAGCCAAGATGGTGGGCTGGAGACCGGGGAGCTGTTTTTT; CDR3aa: CASSQDGGLETGELFF
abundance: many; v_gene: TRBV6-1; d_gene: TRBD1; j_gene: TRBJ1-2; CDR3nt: TGTGCCAGCAGTAGACAGGGTGATAACTATGGCTACACCTTC; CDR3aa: CASSRQGDNYGYTF
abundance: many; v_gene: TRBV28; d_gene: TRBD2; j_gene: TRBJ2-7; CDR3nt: TGTGCCAGCGCCATTTCCGGGGGGAAACATACCTACGAGCAGTACTTC; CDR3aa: CASAISGGKHTYEQYF
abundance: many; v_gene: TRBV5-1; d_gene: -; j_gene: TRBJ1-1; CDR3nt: TGCGCCAGCAGCCGCGACGTGAACACTGAAGCTTTCTTT; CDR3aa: CASSRDVNTEAFF
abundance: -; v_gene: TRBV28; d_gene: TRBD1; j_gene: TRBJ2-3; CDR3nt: TGTGCCAGCAGTGAGGACAGGGCGATGGATACGCAGTATTTT; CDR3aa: CASSEDRAMDTQYF
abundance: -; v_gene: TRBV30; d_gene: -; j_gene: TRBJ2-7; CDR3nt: TGTGCCTGGAGTAAACTGGGGGCCCGAAGCTCCTACGAGCAGTACTTC; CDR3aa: CAWSKLGARSSYEQYF
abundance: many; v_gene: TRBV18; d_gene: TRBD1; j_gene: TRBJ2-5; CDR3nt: TGTGCCAGCTCACCACCGGGGACAGTAAAAGAGACCCAGTACTTC; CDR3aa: CASSPPGTVKETQYF
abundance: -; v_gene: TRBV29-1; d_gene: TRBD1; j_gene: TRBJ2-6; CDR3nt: TGCAGCACACAGGGGGCTGGGGCCAACGTCCTGACTTTC; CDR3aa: CSTQGAGANVLTF